The 22 T cell receptor beta chains presented below share a single source sample, sequenced in a study of blood T cells in healthy people across ages. Using a J-beta primer mix together with a sample-barcoded 5' primer, a second PCR was run for about 6 to 11 cycles. A single record per CDR3 protein comes from TCRdb applying MiXCR to the 5' RACE reads. The profile shows around 900,000 distinct CDR3 sequences, 51% of them singletons. The sequenced sample consisted of blood. These receptors all stem from a woman in her sixties or seventies in good health.

V usage is TRBV3-1 and J usage is TRBJ2-4, with 7 bases lining up with TRBD1. The CDR3 runs to 16 residues. Looked up from germline, CDR1 is LGHDT and CDR2 is YNNKEL (reference sequence). J lost 3 bases, V lost 2 bases, and 7 bases had no gene match. Here the CDR3 DNA reads TGTGCCAGCAGCCAAAGAGACAGGGTCATCAAAAACATTCAGTACTTC. Its protein is CASSQRDRVIKNIQYF.

The V call is TRBV11-3, the J call TRBJ2-3; TRBD1 might be the D (5 bases). Germline V gives CDR1 SGHNT, CDR2 YENEEA. This CDR3 spans 16 amino acids. The germline V and J ends were trimmed by 1 base and 1 base, with 12 bases remaining between them. The CDR3 protein is CASSLAGWYGTDTQYF. CDR3 coding DNA: TGTGCCAGCAGCTTAGCAGGGTGGTACGGCACAGATACGCAGTATTTT.

This clonotype was found a few times. In DNA form, the CDR3 reads TGCAGTGCTACCGGGGCGAGCGAAACAACTAATGAAAAACTGTTTTTT. It yields the protein CSATGASETTNEKLFF. V gene TRBV20-1 combines with J gene TRBJ1-4, with D possibly TRBD1 on 5 matching bases. Trimming stripped 4 bases from V and 0 bases from J, with 15 bases between. This CDR3 is 16 amino acids long. Germline CDR1 and CDR2: DFQATT and SNEGSKA (reference sequence).

This clonotype showed up just once. The V gene is TRBV7-2, the J gene TRBJ2-4, with 8 bases aligning to TRBD2. Germline CDR1 and CDR2: SGHTA and FQGNSA. This CDR3 has 15 amino acids. Losses at the gene ends were 4 bases for V and 6 bases for J; bases not matched to a gene: 8. The CDR3 nucleotides are TGTGCCAGCAGCTCCTCAACGGGGGGGGGAAACATTCAGTACTTC. Translating gives CASSSSTGGGNIQYF. The variable domain in full, completed from reference TRBV7-2 and TRBJ2-4, reads GAGVSQSPSNKVTEKGKDVELRCDPISGHTALYWYRQSLGQGLEFLIYFQGNSAPDKSGLPSDRFSAERTGGSVSTLTIQRTQQEDSAVYLCASSSSTGGGNIQYFGAGTRLSVL.

In its sample, this clonotype was seen a few times. The chain recombines TRBV7-2 with TRBJ2-1; D is possibly TRBD1 (5 bases). Per germline, CDR1 SGHTA and CDR2 FQGNSA. Trimming shortened V by 8 bases and J by 8 bases, and 13 bases separated the two germline ends. CDR3 length: 12 amino acids. The CDR3 loop is CASRRVGHEQFF. In DNA, the CDR3 is TGTGCCAGCCGACGCGTGGGGCATGAGCAGTTCTTC.

Here the CDR3 DNA reads TGCAGTGTTATAGCGGGAGGCGGTGATGAGCAGTTCTTC. Protein product: CSVIAGGGDEQFF. The rearrangement links TRBV20-1 to TRBJ2-1; 10 bases agree with TRBD2. CDR3 length: 13 residues. The V and J ends lost 7 bases and 8 bases, in that order; junction bases with no gene match: 8. Looked up from germline, CDR1 is DFQATT and CDR2 is SNEGSKA (reference sequence).

The V and J genes are TRBV28 and TRBJ2-5; a weak D match, TRBD1 (5 bases). V was clipped by 6 bases and J by 9 bases, with 20 bases between them. The length of the CDR3 is 14 residues. Germline V gene sequence: CDR1 MDHEN, CDR2 SYDVKM. This CDR3 reads CASSHRQTVQAQYF. The DNA for the CDR3 is TGTGCCAGCAGCCATAGACAGACCGTGCAGGCCCAGTACTTC. The full variable domain, rest sourced from reference TRBV28 and TRBJ2-5, is DVKVTQSSRYLVKRTGEKVFLECVQDMDHENMFWYRQDPGLGLRLIYFSYDVKMKEKGDIPEGYSVSREKKERFSLILESASTNQTSMYLCASSHRQTVQAQYFGPGTRLLVL.

The chain links TRBV5-1 to TRBJ2-3; the D is unclear. The CDR3 spans 14 residues. From germline, CDR1 is SGHRS and CDR2 YFSETQ. Trimming left V 2 bases short and J 2 bases short, with 9 bases between. CDR3 loop: CASSLKVLTDTQYF. CDR3 in DNA: TGCGCCAGCAGCTTAAAGGTCCTCACAGATACGCAGTATTTT.

The CDR3 loop is CATSRVALAGGDEQYF. In DNA form, the CDR3 reads TGTGCCACCAGCAGAGTTGCACTAGCGGGAGGGGACGAGCAGTACTTC. The rearrangement links TRBV15 to TRBJ2-7; 13 bases are a match to TRBD2. Trimming removed 1 base from V and 5 bases from J; junction bases left unmatched: 5. The CDR3 loop spans 16 amino acids. Germline V gene lookup returns CDR1 LNHNV and CDR2 YYDKDF (reference sequence).

V gene TRBV14 combines with J gene TRBJ1-2; 8 nucleotides agree with TRBD1. Trimming at V came to 4 bases and at J to 7 bases, leaving 14 bases not matched to a gene. The CDR3 contains 16 residues. Germline values: CDR1 SGHDN, CDR2 FVKESK. As DNA, the CDR3 is TGTGCCAGCAGCCTTAAACCGAGACAGGGGACGAGTGGCTACACCTTC. Protein product: CASSLKPRQGTSGYTF.

This chain links TRBV12-3 or TRBV12-4 with TRBJ2-7, with D possibly being TRBD1 (6 bases). The J call may be incorrect, as the DNA end agrees better with TRBJ2-5. The CDR3 runs to 15 residues. CDR3 sequence reads: CASSRRRQEQETQYF. CDR3 DNA: TGTGCCAGCAGTCGGCGGAGACAGGAACAAGAGACCCAGTACTTC.

The rearrangement links TRBV6-2 or TRBV6-3 to TRBJ2-3; D remains unclear. The germline V and J ends were trimmed by 0 bases and 8 bases, with 12 bases remaining between them. From germline, CDR1 is MNHEY and CDR2 SVGEGT. The CDR3 is 14 amino acids. CDR3 sequence reads: CASSYSSRVGTQYF. The DNA of the CDR3 is TGTGCCAGCAGTTACTCGTCACGTGTTGGTACGCAGTATTTT.

The V and J genes are TRBV2 and TRBJ2-1; D call uncertain. There are 15 residues in the CDR3. V lost 3 bases and J 7 bases, leaving 16 bases between the germline ends. Looked up from germline, CDR1 is SNHLY and CDR2 is FYNNEI. The CDR3 sequence is CASSDENIFVNEQFF. The DNA for the CDR3 is TGTGCCAGCAGTGATGAGAATATCTTCGTGAATGAGCAGTTCTTC.

Worth noting for this clonotype: The germline gene is not matched at one end of the junction; a read error may be the cause. J is TRBJ2-3 and V is TRBV4-1; 7 positions agree with TRBD2. Germline-derived CDR1 and CDR2 are MGHRA and YSYEKL. CDR3 length equals 17 residues. The CDR3: CANSPYGGRESTDTQYF. CDR3 DNA: TGCGCCAACAGCCCTTACGGGGGGAGGGAAAGCACAGATACGCAGTATTTT.

The chain combines TRBV7-2 with TRBJ2-7; weak D call: TRBD2 (6 bases). This CDR3 has 17 amino acids. Germline assignment: CDR1 SGHTA and CDR2 FQGNSA. Between the trimmed V and J ends, which lost 5 bases and 1 base, there was a span of 21 bases. The CDR3 DNA sequence: TGTGCCAGCAGCACACGACCTTATAGCGGATGGTCCTACGAGCAGTACTTC. It is translated as CASSTRPYSGWSYEQYF.

The rearrangement joins TRBV5-5 to TRBJ1-2; D ambiguous. Germline CDR1 is SGHKS and CDR2 is YYEKEE (reference sequence). The length of the CDR3 is 14 residues. The ends were cut back, 1 base at V and 2 bases at J, with 9 bases in the middle. In nucleotides, the CDR3 is TGTGCCAGCAGCTTGAAGTCGGACAACTATGGCTACACCTTC. It is translated as CASSLKSDNYGYTF.

This clonotype was recorded many times. The rearrangement uses TRBV7-9 and TRBJ2-5; 8 bases match TRBD1. After removal of 5 bases from V and 1 base from J, the junction contained 12 bases not matched to a gene. The CDR3 has 17 residues. The germline V gene has CDR1 SEHNR and CDR2 FQNEAQ (reference sequence). In nucleotides, the CDR3 is TGTGCCAGCAGCCGTTCTAGGACAGGGACTGTCCAAGAGACCCAGTACTTC. Its translation is CASSRSRTGTVQETQYF. Combining the CDR3 with reference TRBV7-9 and TRBJ2-5 gives the whole variable domain DTGVSQNPRHKITKRGQNVTFRCDPISEHNRLYWYRQTLGQGPEFLTYFQNEAQLEKSRLLSDRFSAERPKGSFSTLEIQRTEQGDSAMYLCASSRSRTGTVQETQYFGPGTRLLVL.

The chain combines TRBV7-2 with TRBJ2-3; 8 bases line up with TRBD2. Germline values: CDR1 SGHTA, CDR2 FQGNSA. The CDR3 sequence is 17 residues long. V lost 1 base to trimming and J lost 1 base; unmatched junction nucleotides: 7. CDR3 sequence (DNA): TGTGCCAGCAGCTTAGAGGTGGCGGGAGGCGGCACAGATACGCAGTATTTT. Translating it yields CASSLEVAGGGTDTQYF.

V usage is TRBV10-3 and J usage is TRBJ2-1, with D perhaps given as TRBD1 or TRBD2 (6 bases each). Looked up from germline, CDR1 is ENHRY and CDR2 is SYGVKD. This CDR3 is built from 16 residues. Trimming shortened V by 4 bases and J by 9 bases, and 22 bases separated the two germline ends. CDR3 residues: CAISGTWQGTPTEQFF. Here the CDR3 DNA reads TGTGCCATCAGTGGAACTTGGCAGGGGACTCCCACTGAGCAGTTCTTC.

This clonotype was detected a few times. The rearrangement links TRBV28 to TRBJ2-2, with 11 bases matching TRBD2. Unmatched junction bases numbered 4, after V lost 6 bases and J lost 1 base. CDR1 is MDHEN and CDR2 is SYDVKM in the germline V gene. CDR3 length: 16 amino acids. CDR3 sequence (DNA): TGTGCCAGCAGGATGCTAGCGGGAGGGAACACCGGGGAGCTGTTTTTT. Its translation: CASRMLAGGNTGELFF.

This clonotype was seen a few times. The J gene is TRBJ2-3, the V gene TRBV28; 8 bases are shared with TRBD2. The germline gives CDR1 MDHEN, CDR2 SYDVKM. The CDR3 has 16 residues. V gave up 5 bases and J gave up 2 bases; unmatched junction bases: 9. The CDR3 loop reads CASSLSSGSVTDTQYF. DNA of the CDR3: TGTGCCAGCAGTCTGTCCAGCGGGAGTGTCACAGATACGCAGTATTTT.

The J gene is TRBJ2-3, the V gene TRBV6-6, with 7 bases fitting TRBD1. Per the germline V gene, CDR1 is MNHNY and CDR2 is SVGAGI (reference sequence). Losses at the gene ends were 7 bases for V and 0 bases for J; bases not matched to a gene: 7. CDR3 size: 15 residues. CDR3: CASTPNRGSTDTQYF. The CDR3, as DNA: TGTGCCAGCACTCCAAACAGGGGAAGCACAGATACGCAGTATTTT.